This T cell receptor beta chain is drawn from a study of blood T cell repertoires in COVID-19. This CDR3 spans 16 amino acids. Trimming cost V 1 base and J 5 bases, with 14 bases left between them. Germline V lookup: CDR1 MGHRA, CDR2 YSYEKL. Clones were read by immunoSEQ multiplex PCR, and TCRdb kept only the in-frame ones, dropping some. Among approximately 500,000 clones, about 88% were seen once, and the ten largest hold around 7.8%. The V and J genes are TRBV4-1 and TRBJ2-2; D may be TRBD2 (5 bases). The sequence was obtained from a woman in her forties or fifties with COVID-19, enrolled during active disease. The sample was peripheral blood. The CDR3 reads CASSQAFVSGTGELFF. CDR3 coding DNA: TGCGCCAGCAGCCAAGCCTTCGTCTCGGGAACCGGGGAGCTGTTTTTT.